This entry features one T cell receptor (beta chain) sequence. Method: immunoSEQ multiplex PCR; TCRdb's copy keeps in-frame clones and lacks some. This repertoire shows roughly 230,000 clones, around four fifths found once; its top ten account for around 8.1%. The CDR3 is made up of 18 amino acids. The germline gives CDR1 SGHTA, CDR2 FQGTGA. Trimming took off 5 bases at V and 0 bases at J, with 17 bases between the two ends. The record originates from a study of blood T cell repertoires in COVID-19. Study context: Acute-phase and convalescent COVID-19 samples originated in the United States, Italy and Spain. PBMCs, B-cell-depleted T cells, or T cells were the source of the cDNA or gDNA that made up the material.

Sequencing was done on a sample of peripheral blood. The sequence derives from a man aged 35-49 years with active or convalescent COVID-19. The V gene is TRBV7-3, the J gene TRBJ2-6; a possible D gene is TRBD2 (5 bases). CDR3 region: CASSQNGLTLSGANVLTF. The CDR3 DNA follows: TGTGCCAGCAGCCAAAATGGACTGACTCTCTCTGGGGCCAACGTCCTGACTTTC.